These 14 T cell receptor beta chains originate from one sample sequenced in a study of cytotoxic CD8 clonotypes in ibrutinib-treated CLL. The method was immunoSEQ multiplex PCR; TCRdb's version includes in-frame clones alone and lacks a portion of them. Counted here are around 310,000 clones, 80% occurring once; the ten biggest clones make up roughly 7%. This specimen was PBMCs, taken before ibrutinib treatment. All receptors come from a human donor with chronic lymphocytic leukemia.

This rearrangement joins TRBV6-6 to TRBJ2-4; TRBD1 might be the D (6 bases). Between the trimmed V and J ends, which lost 0 bases and 4 bases, there was a span of 10 bases. The CDR3 has 15 amino acids. Germline values: CDR1 MNHNY, CDR2 SVGAGI (reference sequence). CDR3 coding DNA: TGTGCCAGCAGTTACTCGGACAGAGGAAAAAACATTCAGTACTTC. Its translation is CASSYSDRGKNIQYF.

This clone was found a few times. This chain links TRBV25-1 with TRBJ1-1, with TRBD1 identical over 7 bases. The V gene end was trimmed by 6 bases and the J gene end by 0 bases; junction bases not matched to a gene: 1. The CDR3 loop spans 13 amino acids. Germline CDR1 and CDR2: MGHDK and SYGVNS. For the CDR3, the DNA is TGTGCCAGCAGACAGGGGTTGAACACTGAAGCTTTCTTT. Translated, it gives CASRQGLNTEAFF.

The chain carries TRBV7-9 and TRBJ2-7, with 12 bases lining up with TRBD2. V shed 6 bases, J shed 0 bases, and the junction held 9 bases outside the gene matches. Germline V lookup: CDR1 SEHNR, CDR2 FQNEAQ (reference sequence). This CDR3 is 17 amino acids long. The CDR3 nucleotides are TGTGCCAGCAGGCCGCTAGCGGGAGGGCACAGCTCCTACGAGCAGTACTTC. Its translation: CASRPLAGGHSSYEQYF.

The chain carries TRBV28 and TRBJ2-5; TRBD1 is a possible D gene (6 bases). Germline-derived CDR1 and CDR2 are MDHEN and SYDVKM. The CDR3 totals 13 residues. Trimming removed 10 bases at V and 1 base at J, with 13 bases between. For the CDR3, the DNA is TGTGCCACCAGAAGAGGGGGCCAAGAGACCCAGTACTTC. Translating it yields CATRRGGQETQYF.

This chain links TRBV7-2 with TRBJ2-3; D gene ambiguous. CDR1 and CDR2 from the germline V gene are SGHTA and FQGNSA. This CDR3 has 14 residues. V lost 2 bases and J 2 bases, leaving 8 bases between the germline ends. CDR3 bases: TGTGCCAGCAGCTTAATGGAGAACACAGATACGCAGTATTTT. Translated: CASSLMENTDTQYF.

V gene TRBV7-2 combines with J gene TRBJ2-7; D call uncertain. This CDR3 region has 14 residues. The V end was cut by 5 bases, the J end by 6 bases, with 17 bases between. Germline V CDR1 and CDR2: SGHTA, FQGNSA. The CDR3 DNA is TGTGCCAGCAGCCCTACAATAATCTCTCTCGAGCAGTACTTC. The encoded protein is CASSPTIISLEQYF.

The chain has TRBV6-5 and TRBJ1-2; D perhaps matches TRBD1 (5 bases). The CDR3 loop spans 15 amino acids. With 4 bases removed from V and 4 bases from J, the gap between germline ends came to 16 bases. Germline CDR1 MNHEY, CDR2 SVGAGI. The CDR3 nucleotides are TGTGCCAGCAGTTTAGGCCAGGCGAGGGGCTATGGCTACACCTTC. It encodes CASSLGQARGYGYTF.

The rearrangement links TRBV27 to TRBJ1-1; D call uncertain. Germline V gene data show CDR1 as MNHEY and CDR2 as SMNVEV (reference sequence). CDR3 size: 15 residues. V dropped 2 bases and J dropped 1 base, with 11 bases sitting between them. This CDR3 is CASSLNGLRNTEAFF. The DNA of the CDR3 is TGTGCCAGCAGTTTAAACGGACTGAGGAACACTGAAGCTTTCTTT.

The chain recombines TRBV4-3 with TRBJ2-5; 10 bases agree with TRBD2. Germline-derived CDR1 and CDR2 are LGHNA and YSLEER. J was trimmed by 0 bases and V by 3 bases; bases with no gene match: 7. The CDR3 length is 17 residues. CDR3 DNA: TGCGCCAGCAGCCATATACCGACTAGCGGGTACCAAGAGACCCAGTACTTC. Encoded protein: CASSHIPTSGYQETQYF.

This chain links TRBV7-2 with TRBJ2-7; 7 bases map to TRBD1. The germline V gene encodes CDR1 SGHTA and CDR2 FQGNSA. V shed 1 base and J 5 bases; nucleotides not matched to a gene: 5. The CDR3 has 14 residues. The CDR3 DNA is TGTGCCAGCAGCTTAGGACAGGGTAATAACGAGCAGTACTTC. It translates to CASSLGQGNNEQYF.

The sample holds one count of this clone. The gene calls are TRBV15 and TRBJ2-5; D is unresolved. Between the trimmed V and J ends, which lost 0 bases and 5 bases, there was a span of 19 bases. Germline CDR1 and CDR2: LNHNV and YYDKDF (reference sequence). The CDR3 runs to 17 residues. As DNA, the CDR3 is TGTGCCACCAGCAGAGATGAGGCATTCGGAATGTTGGAGACCCAGTACTTC. Protein: CATSRDEAFGMLETQYF.

V is TRBV10-3 and J is TRBJ1-1; 7 bases line up with TRBD1. With 9 bases clipped from V and 6 bases from J, the junction kept 10 bases outside the gene matches. The germline V gene encodes CDR1 ENHRY and CDR2 SYGVKD. The CDR3 extends over 13 amino acids. In nucleotides, the CDR3 is TGTGCCATATCCGGGACAGTAGGGTCTGAAGCTTTCTTT. Residues: CAISGTVGSEAFF.

This chain joins TRBV29-1 and TRBJ2-3; 8 nucleotides line up with TRBD2. Germline V gene sequence: CDR1 SQVTM, CDR2 ANQGSEA. Germline trimming cut 6 bases from V and 2 bases from J; bases unmatched to any gene: 7. The CDR3 is 14 amino acids. The CDR3 here is CSVGLASPTDTQYF. For the CDR3, the DNA is TGCAGCGTAGGACTAGCTTCCCCCACAGATACGCAGTATTTT.

Only a few counts were recorded for this clone. The V call is TRBV4-2, the J call TRBJ2-1; 8 bases line up with TRBD1. The CDR3 loop spans 13 amino acids. The V segment lost 4 bases and the J segment 9 bases; nucleotides outside the gene matches: 5. Germline V gives CDR1 LGHNA, CDR2 YNFKEQ. CDR3: CASSPHRGVEQFF. DNA of the CDR3: TGTGCCAGCAGCCCCCACAGGGGGGTTGAGCAGTTCTTC.